This T cell receptor (beta chain) was retrieved from a study of CXCR3-negative and CXCR3-positive naive CD8 T cells. Regarding the study as a whole: TRB CDR3 hydrophobicity was greater in CXCR3-positive naive cells than in CXCR3-negative naive cells. With CXCR3 expression partially decreased after cryopreservation, most assays relied on fresh PBMCs.

The TRB libraries of cDNA were built by UMI-labeled 5' RACE. TCRdb re-called the 5' RACE reads; every CDR3 protein appears as one record, without DNA. This table holds about 140,000 distinct CDR3 sequences. Of note for this clonotype: As yet, its antigen is unknown.

CDR1 is MGHDK, CDR2 SYGVNS, per germline. This CDR3 has 13 amino acids. The sample taken for sequencing was naive CXCR3+ CD8+ T cells from blood. Subset noted: CD45RO-CCR7+CD27+CD95- naive CD8+ T cells expressing CXCR3 (TNR3+). V usage is TRBV25-1 and J usage is TRBJ2-1; the TCRdb D gene call, TRBD1, has no DNA to confirm it. This TCR was sampled from a human donor in good health. Some clones in this sample may be carry-over from other donors' samples. The CDR3 protein is CASRGQGDNEQFF. Full variable domain (outside the CDR3, taken from reference TRBV25-1 and TRBJ2-1): EADIYQTPRYLVIGTGKKITLECSQTMGHDKMYWYQQDPGMELHLIHYSYGVNSTEKGDLSSESTVSRIRTEHFPLTLESARPSHTSQYLCASRGQGDNEQFFGPGTRLTVL.